These 14 T cell receptor beta chains were all obtained from the same sample, sequenced in a study of cytotoxic CD8 clonotypes in ibrutinib-treated CLL. Measured with immunoSEQ multiplex PCR; TCRdb has only the in-frame clones, and not every one. The sample shows about 130,000 clones, around 80% of them seen only once. The specimen was PBMCs, collected after 24 months of ibrutinib treatment. Receptor source: a human donor with chronic lymphocytic leukemia.

This clone was seen only once. The chain recombines TRBV7-6 with TRBJ2-7; TRBD1 is a possible D gene (6 bases). CDR1 and CDR2 from the germline V gene are SGHVS and FNYEAQ. This CDR3 has 14 residues. The ends were cut back, 3 bases at V and 5 bases at J, with 14 bases in the middle. The CDR3 DNA sequence: TGTGCCAGCAGCTTTAGCCAACAGGGCCACGAGCAGTACTTC. As protein: CASSFSQQGHEQYF. The full variable domain, rest sourced from reference TRBV7-6 and TRBJ2-7, is GAGVSQSPRYKVTKRGQDVALRCDPISGHVSLYWYRQALGQGPEFLTYFNYEAQQDKSGLPNDRFSAERPEGSISTLTIQRTEQRDSAMYRCASSFSQQGHEQYFGPGTRLTVT.

The chain carries TRBV18 and TRBJ1-3, with 8 bases identical to TRBD1. The CDR3 has 15 residues. V lost 2 bases to trimming and J lost 0 bases; unmatched junction nucleotides: 0. From germline, CDR1 is KGHSH and CDR2 LQKENI. The CDR3 region is CASSPGQGSGNTIYF. The CDR3 region has the DNA TGTGCCAGCTCACCAGGACAGGGCTCTGGAAACACCATATATTTT.

This chain connects TRBV5-5 to TRBJ2-1, with D perhaps assigned TRBD1 or TRBD2 (7 bases each). V was clipped by 4 bases and J by 0 bases, with 14 bases between them. The CDR3 length is 16 residues. Germline V CDR1 and CDR2: SGHKS, YYEKEE (reference sequence). This chain's CDR3 is CASSKQGRGSYNEQFF. CDR3 sequence (DNA): TGTGCCAGCAGCAAACAGGGGAGGGGCTCCTACAATGAGCAGTTCTTC.

This chain uses TRBV2 with TRBJ2-2, with 7 bases aligning to TRBD1. V was pared by 6 bases and J by 5 bases, with 6 bases of the junction left unmatched. The germline gives CDR1 SNHLY, CDR2 FYNNEI. The CDR3 is made up of 14 amino acids. The CDR3 reads CASRQTGQTGELFF. CDR3 DNA sequence: TGTGCCAGCAGGCAGACAGGGCAGACCGGGGAGCTGTTTTTT.

The CDR3 here is CASSPPGQGYQPQHF. The CDR3 DNA follows: TGTGCCAGCAGTCCGCCGGGACAGGGATATCAGCCCCAGCATTTT. The V call is TRBV25-1, the J call TRBJ1-5; 9 bases line up with TRBD1. The V and J ends lost 5 bases and 5 bases, in that order; junction bases with no gene match: 7. The CDR3 sequence is 15 residues long. From germline, CDR1 is MGHDK and CDR2 SYGVNS.

The CDR3 nucleotides are TGTGCCAGCAGCCCTGACGGGGCCCAAAAACTGTTTTTT. This codes for CASSPDGAQKLFF. The V call is TRBV11-2, the J call TRBJ1-4; perhaps TRBD1 as D (5 bases). CDR1 and CDR2 (germline): SGHAT, FQNNGV. The V and J ends lost 5 bases and 9 bases respectively, with 13 bases between them. This CDR3 comprises 13 residues.

The chain joins TRBV5-4 to TRBJ1-1; D may be TRBD1 (6 bases). Trimming removed 4 bases from V and 1 base from J, with 11 bases in between. Germline CDR1 and CDR2: SGHNT and YYREEE (reference sequence). This CDR3 region has 14 residues. The CDR3, as DNA: TGTGCCAGCAGCGTAGTGACAGGGAACACTGAAGCTTTCTTT. Its translation is CASSVVTGNTEAFF.

The chain couples TRBV21-1 to TRBJ1-1; the table's D call of TRBD1 was not tested on the DNA. TRBV21-1 is a recognized pseudogene. The CDR3 covers 17 residues. Here the CDR3 DNA reads TGTGCCAGCAGCAAACCGAAAAGGGACAGGACGAACACTGAAGCTTTCTTT. Protein: CASSKPKRDRTNTEAFF.

This clone has just a few counts. V gene TRBV5-8 combines with J gene TRBJ1-6, with 9 bases matching TRBD1. V dropped 7 bases and J dropped 10; count of bases not matched to a gene: 12. This CDR3 region has 15 residues. Per the germline V gene, CDR1 is SGHTS and CDR2 is YDEGEE. The CDR3 loop reads CASDPGQGDRSPLHF. In nucleotides, the CDR3 is TGTGCCAGCGATCCGGGACAGGGAGATCGGTCACCCCTCCACTTT. Combining the CDR3 with reference TRBV5-8 and TRBJ1-6 gives the whole variable domain EAGVTQSPTHLIKTRGQQATLRCSPISGHTSVYWYQQALGLGLQFLLWYDEGEERNRGNFPPRFSGRQFPNYSSELNVNALELEDSALYLCASDPGQGDRSPLHFGNGTRLTVT.

The rearrangement uses TRBV7-8 and TRBJ2-3; TRBD2 matches 12 bases. Unmatched junction bases numbered 5, after V lost 5 bases and J lost 2 bases. The germline V gene has CDR1 SGHVS and CDR2 FQNEAQ. This CDR3 region has 16 residues. Here the CDR3 DNA reads TGTGCCAGCAGCGCGAGGACTAGCGGGGCCACAGATACGCAGTATTTT. Its translation: CASSARTSGATDTQYF.

The gene calls are TRBV27 and TRBJ1-1, with D unresolved. The CDR3 covers 15 residues. V lost 0 bases to trimming and J lost 1 base, with 9 bases between them. Looked up from germline, CDR1 is MNHEY and CDR2 is SMNVEV (reference sequence). CDR3 nucleotide sequence: TGTGCCAGCAGTTTATCAGGGATCGGGAACACTGAAGCTTTCTTT. This gives the protein CASSLSGIGNTEAFF.

V and J are TRBV5-1 and TRBJ1-1; 9 nucleotides agree with TRBD1. The germline gives CDR1 SGHRS, CDR2 YFSETQ. This CDR3 is built from 15 residues. The trim removed 1 base at V and 4 bases at J, leaving 5 bases unmatched. The CDR3: CASSLRQGVGTEAFF. CDR3 in DNA: TGCGCCAGCAGCTTGAGACAGGGGGTGGGCACTGAAGCTTTCTTT.

This chain connects TRBV9 to TRBJ2-1; perhaps TRBD2 as D (6 bases). The CDR3 runs 13 residues. Germline V CDR1 and CDR2: SGDLS, YYNGEE. The V gene lost 2 bases and the J gene lost 7 bases, with 10 bases spanning the gap. The chain's CDR3 is CASSVRGGNEQFF. In nucleotides, the CDR3 is TGTGCCAGCAGCGTGCGTGGGGGGAATGAGCAGTTCTTC. Looking up the rest from reference TRBV9 and TRBJ2-1 gives the full variable domain: DSGVTQTPKHLITATGQRVTLRCSPRSGDLSVYWYQQSLDQGLQFLIQYYNGEERAKGNILERFSAQQFPDLHSELNLSSLELGDSALYFCASSVRGGNEQFFGPGTRLTVL.

V and J are TRBV7-2 and TRBJ1-1; perhaps TRBD1 as D (5 bases). Looked up from germline, CDR1 is SGHTA and CDR2 is FQGNSA. V was clipped by 5 bases and J by 9 bases, with 13 bases between them. The CDR3 covers 12 residues. CDR3 loop: CASSPGPPKAFF. The CDR3 DNA sequence: TGTGCCAGCAGCCCGGGGCCTCCTAAAGCTTTCTTT.